A single sample is the source of the 32 T cell receptor beta chains below, sequenced in a study of blood T cell repertoires in COVID-19. Profiled with immunoSEQ multiplex PCR; TCRdb holds only in-frame clones, not every one. The data contain some 140,000 clones, about four fifths of them singletons. The sequencing sample was made of peripheral blood. The receptors derive from a woman aged 70-85 years with COVID-19, enrolled during active disease.

The chain couples TRBV6-2 or TRBV6-3 to TRBJ1-6; D unresolved. The CDR3 consists of 14 residues. The V end was cut by 0 bases, the J end by 5 bases, with 5 bases between. CDR1 MNHEY and CDR2 SVGEGT come from the germline V gene. The CDR3, as DNA: TGTGCCAGCAGTTACTCTGCGGATAATTCACCCCTCCACTTT. Amino acids: CASSYSADNSPLHF.

This clone was found a few times. V is TRBV5-4 and J is TRBJ1-1; D is possibly TRBD1 (5 bases). CDR1 SGHNT and CDR2 YYREEE come from the germline V gene (reference sequence). The CDR3 loop spans 13 amino acids. V lost 0 bases and J 7 bases, leaving 10 bases between the germline ends. CDR3 amino acids: CASSLAGGYEAFF. The CDR3 DNA sequence: TGTGCCAGCAGCTTGGCCGGGGGTTATGAAGCTTTCTTT. Drawing the rest from reference TRBV5-4 and TRBJ1-1, the complete variable domain is ETGVTQSPTHLIKTRGQQVTLRCSSQSGHNTVSWYQQALGQGPQFIFQYYREEENGRGNFPPRFSGLQFPNYSSELNVNALELDDSALYLCASSLAGGYEAFFGQGTRLTVV.

This clone was seen once. The chain employs TRBV3-1 (or the pseudogene TRBV3-2) and TRBJ1-5, with D possibly being TRBD1 (5 bases). The CDR3 contains 15 residues. Looked up from germline, CDR1 is LGHDT and CDR2 is YNNKEL (reference sequence). V lost 6 bases, J lost 3 bases, and 15 bases lay in between. The CDR3 is CASSPQGGHNQPQHF. The CDR3 nucleotides are TGTGCCAGCAGTCCTCAGGGAGGCCACAATCAGCCCCAGCATTTT.

The V call is TRBV21-1, the J call TRBJ1-1. TRBV21-1 is tagged as a pseudogene. This CDR3 has 19 residues. In DNA, the CDR3 is TGTGCCAGCAGCAAAACCCTATACCCTGACGGGAGAGGGAACACTGAAGCTTTCTTT. This gives the protein CASSKTLYPDGRGNTEAFF.

This clone was seen a handful of times. The chain uses TRBV2 and TRBJ2-1; 10 nucleotides line up with TRBD1. The V gene end was trimmed by 5 bases and the J gene end by 3 bases; junction bases not matched to a gene: 4. The germline V gene has CDR1 SNHLY and CDR2 FYNNEI. The CDR3 runs 15 residues. The CDR3 DNA follows: TGTGCCAGCAGTCCTAGGACAGGGGGCTACAATGAGCAGTTCTTC. Protein: CASSPRTGGYNEQFF.

The chain has TRBV7-2 and TRBJ2-3; 9 bases align to TRBD2. The CDR3 spans 16 residues. V trimming: 5 bases; J trimming: 4 bases; junction bases outside the gene matches: 10. In germline, CDR1 is SGHTA, CDR2 FQGNSA. The CDR3 sequence is CASSPGGRGGADTQYF. The DNA for the CDR3 is TGTGCCAGCAGCCCTGGGGGGCGGGGGGGCGCAGATACGCAGTATTTT.

A few counts support this clone. The chain links TRBV21-1 to TRBJ2-7; no DNA check was done on the table's D call, TRBD1. TRBV21-1 counts as a pseudogene. The CDR3 runs to 11 residues. The CDR3 DNA is TGTGCCAGCAGTCCCCGGGACAAGGTTAGTTTC. Residues: CASSPRDKVSF.

The chain uses TRBV28 and TRBJ1-6; perhaps TRBD1 as D (5 bases). CDR3 length equals 14 residues. Trimming cost V 7 bases and J 8 bases, with 15 bases left between them. CDR1 is MDHEN and CDR2 is SYDVKM in the germline V gene. This CDR3 reads CASKGRGFYSPLHF. The CDR3 nucleotides read TGTGCCAGCAAAGGGCGGGGGTTCTATTCACCCCTCCACTTT.

This clone has only a few counts. V usage is TRBV27 and J usage is TRBJ1-6, with D possibly being TRBD1 (6 bases). The V gene's germline CDR1 is MNHEY and CDR2 SMNVEV (reference sequence). The CDR3 consists of 16 residues. Trimming took off 4 bases at V and 0 bases at J, with 10 bases between the two ends. The CDR3 nucleotides are TGTGCCAGCAGTTCGACAGGCCGCTCCTATAATTCACCCCTCCACTTT. This encodes CASSSTGRSYNSPLHF.

This chain joins TRBV5-6 and TRBJ1-1; possibly TRBD1 for D (6 bases). Germline CDR1 SGHDT, CDR2 YYEEEE. CDR3 size: 14 residues. The V end lost 4 bases, the J end lost 7 bases, and 17 bases lay between the germline ends. CDR3 coding DNA: TGTGCCAGCAGCCTTGGCAGGGGAGGGGGTGAAGCTTTCTTT. It codes for CASSLGRGGGEAFF.

The V and J genes are TRBV6-5 and TRBJ1-3; a weak D match, TRBD1 (6 bases). The germline gives CDR1 MNHEY, CDR2 SVGAGI. The CDR3 covers 15 residues. The V end lost 6 bases, the J end lost 4 bases, and 16 bases lay between the germline ends. The DNA of the CDR3 is TGTGCCAGCAGCGGCGGGGGGCTGGAGGGAAACACCATATATTTT. Its protein product is CASSGGGLEGNTIYF.

For this clone: A read error may produce the germline difference seen at one junction end. V gene TRBV12-5 combines with J gene TRBJ2-7, with 11 positions matching TRBD2. There are 13 residues in the CDR3. Germline V gives CDR1 LGHNT, CDR2 FRNRAP. CDR3 nucleotide sequence: TGTGCTAGTGGTTATACTAGCGGGGGTGCAATAAACTTC. This translates into CASGYTSGGAINF.

The sample holds one count of this clone. The chain employs TRBV15 and TRBJ1-4, with D perhaps TRBD1 (6 bases). The CDR3 is made up of 16 amino acids. The V end was cut by 1 base, the J end by 3 bases, with 12 bases between. The germline gives CDR1 LNHNV, CDR2 YYDKDF (reference sequence). CDR3 sequence (DNA): TGTGCCACCAGCAGAGGGGGGCAGATGGCTAATGAAAAACTGTTTTTT. It specifies CATSRGGQMANEKLFF.

The CDR3 is CASSQSAGAGTEAFF. In DNA form, the CDR3 reads TGTGCCAGCAGCCAATCCGCAGGGGCAGGCACTGAAGCTTTCTTT. V is TRBV4-2 and J is TRBJ1-1; a weak D match, TRBD1 (6 bases). V was pared by 2 bases and J by 4 bases, with 14 bases between. This CDR3 has 15 residues. Germline loops: CDR1 LGHNA, CDR2 YNFKEQ.

This chain uses TRBV2 with TRBJ2-7, with D unresolved. Trimming stripped 3 bases from V and 3 bases from J, with 9 bases between. The CDR3 has 13 amino acids. Germline lookup yields CDR1 SNHLY and CDR2 FYNNEI. CDR3 sequence reads: CASSERLHYEQYF. As DNA, the CDR3 is TGTGCCAGCAGTGAGAGACTTCACTACGAGCAGTACTTC.

This clone was observed a few times. The J gene is TRBJ1-1, the V gene TRBV7-6; 10 positions match TRBD1. The CDR3 sequence is 16 residues long. The V segment lost 3 bases and the J segment 3 bases; nucleotides outside the gene matches: 7. The germline V gene has CDR1 SGHVS and CDR2 FNYEAQ. CDR3 loop: CASSFTPGTGDTEAFF. In DNA, the CDR3 is TGTGCCAGCAGCTTCACACCCGGGACAGGGGACACTGAAGCTTTCTTT.

J is TRBJ2-5 and V is TRBV5-4; TRBD1 matches 9 bases. CDR1 SGHNT and CDR2 YYREEE come from the germline V gene (reference sequence). The V gene end was trimmed by 0 bases and the J gene end by 2 bases; junction bases not matched to a gene: 8. There are 17 residues in the CDR3. CDR3 loop: CASSLAQGAIGQETQYF. The DNA for the CDR3 is TGTGCCAGCAGCTTGGCACAGGGGGCGATAGGGCAAGAGACCCAGTACTTC. The whole variable domain, filled in from reference TRBV5-4 and TRBJ2-5, reads ETGVTQSPTHLIKTRGQQVTLRCSSQSGHNTVSWYQQALGQGPQFIFQYYREEENGRGNFPPRFSGLQFPNYSSELNVNALELDDSALYLCASSLAQGAIGQETQYFGPGTRLLVL.

V usage is TRBV7-8 and J usage is TRBJ2-5, with D hard to call. In germline, CDR1 is SGHVS, CDR2 FQNEAQ. The CDR3 is 14 residues long. V lost 4 bases and J lost 1, with 10 bases in between. The CDR3 DNA follows: TGTGCCAGCAGCTCCCCGGGTCTCCAAGAGACCCAGTACTTC. This translates into CASSSPGLQETQYF.

The chain has TRBV5-1 and TRBJ2-1; D perhaps matches TRBD2 (5 bases). Trimming took 1 base from V and 4 from J, leaving 12 bases between them. This CDR3 region has 15 residues. Germline CDR1 reads SGHRS; CDR2 reads YFSETQ. The CDR3 DNA reads TGCGCCAGCAGCTTGACTACGGGGAAGTACAATGAGCAGTTCTTC. Protein: CASSLTTGKYNEQFF.

The V gene is TRBV18, the J gene TRBJ1-2, with D uncertain. From germline, CDR1 is KGHSH and CDR2 LQKENI. This CDR3 contains 14 residues. The V and J ends lost 1 base and 4 bases respectively, with 10 bases between them. DNA for the CDR3: TGTGCCAGCTCACCACTGAAAGGGAGCTATGGCTACACCTTC. It encodes CASSPLKGSYGYTF. Variable domain in full (rest from reference TRBV18 and TRBJ1-2): NAGVMQNPRHLVRRRGQEARLRCSPMKGHSHVYWYRQLPEEGLKFMVYLQKENIIDESGMPKERFSAEFPKEGPSILRIQQVVRGDSAAYFCASSPLKGSYGYTFGSGTRLTVV.

The chain recombines TRBV7-8 with TRBJ2-5, with TRBD1 matching 9 bases. Trimming removed 1 base from V and 2 bases from J; junction bases left unmatched: 14. CDR1 is SGHVS, CDR2 FQNEAQ, per germline. The CDR3 totals 19 residues. CDR3 region: CASSLVGTGILGAQETQYF. DNA for the CDR3: TGTGCCAGCAGCTTAGTGGGGACAGGGATCTTAGGGGCTCAAGAGACCCAGTACTTC.

The chain carries TRBV12-3 or TRBV12-4 and TRBJ2-7, with 7 bases aligning to TRBD2. V lost 0 bases to trimming and J lost 4 bases; unmatched junction nucleotides: 0. The CDR3 spans 13 residues. The CDR3 region has the DNA TGTGCCAGCAGTTTAGCGGGGGGGTACGAGCAGTACTTC. It translates to CASSLAGGYEQYF.

The chain is built from TRBV19 and TRBJ1-1; 7 bases match TRBD1. V was clipped by 8 bases and J by 0 bases; unmatched bases: 9. The CDR3 is 15 amino acids. CDR1 and CDR2 from the germline V gene are LNHDA and SQIVND (reference sequence). The CDR3 coding sequence is TGTGCCAGTGCCTATACAGGGGAACTGAACACTGAAGCTTTCTTT. It translates to CASAYTGELNTEAFF.

This clone is a singleton in its sample. V and J are TRBV3-1 (or the pseudogene TRBV3-2) and TRBJ2-4; D is unclear. Germline loops: CDR1 LGHDT, CDR2 YNNKEL (reference sequence). The CDR3 consists of 12 residues. Trimming removed 4 bases at V and 13 bases at J, with 14 bases between. The CDR3 here is CASSRPGSHQYF. CDR3 bases: TGTGCCAGCAGCCGGCCTGGTTCCCACCAGTACTTC.

This clone has just a few counts. This chain connects TRBV5-5 to TRBJ2-3; no clear D gene. The CDR3 totals 12 residues. V was pared by 3 bases and J by 2 bases, with 4 bases between. The germline CDR1 and CDR2 sequences are SGHKS and YYEKEE (reference sequence). Written as DNA, the CDR3 is TGTGCCAGCAGCTCTCTCACAGATACGCAGTATTTT. This codes for CASSSLTDTQYF.

This sequence joins TRBV5-4 and TRBJ1-3, with 10 bases matching TRBD1. CDR3 length: 15 residues. Trimming removed 3 bases from V and 3 bases from J; junction bases left unmatched: 3. The V gene's germline CDR1 is SGHNT and CDR2 YYREEE (reference sequence). The CDR3 nucleotides are TGTGCCAGCAGCTCGACAGGGGGCCTTGGAAACACCATATATTTT. Its protein product is CASSSTGGLGNTIYF.

This clone appeared once. The chain uses TRBV5-4 and TRBJ1-6, with 7 bases that match TRBD1. CDR3 length: 14 amino acids. V trimming: 4 bases; J trimming: 7 bases; junction bases outside the gene matches: 5. CDR1 SGHNT and CDR2 YYREEE come from the germline V gene (reference sequence). The CDR3 DNA sequence: TGTGCCAGCAGCCTCGGACAGGAAAATTCACCCCTCCACTTT. Translation: CASSLGQENSPLHF.

This chain uses TRBV6-1 with TRBJ1-2, with D unresolved. The CDR3 covers 14 residues. Trimming stripped 1 base from V and 1 base from J, with 7 bases between. Per germline, CDR1 MNHNS and CDR2 SASEGT. CDR3 sequence (DNA): TGTGCCAGCAGTGAAGGGCGGGATAACTATGGCTACACCTTC. Amino acid sequence: CASSEGRDNYGYTF.

There are many counts of this clone. The V and J genes are TRBV10-3 and TRBJ1-2, with 7 bases aligning to TRBD1. CDR1 is ENHRY, CDR2 SYGVKD, per germline. J gave up 8 bases and V 3 bases, and 12 bases lay outside the gene matches. CDR3 length: 15 amino acids. CDR3 sequence: CAISDENRGRKGYTF. In nucleotides, the CDR3 is TGTGCCATCAGTGACGAGAACAGGGGAAGAAAAGGCTACACCTTC.

V is TRBV7-9 and J is TRBJ2-2; maybe TRBD1 (6 bases). The CDR3 runs 17 residues. Germline V gives CDR1 SEHNR, CDR2 FQNEAQ (reference sequence). V shed 5 bases and J shed 3 bases, with 19 bases lying between them. In DNA form, the CDR3 reads TGTGCCAGCAGCCGCCAGGGATGGGACATCTACACCGGGGAGCTGTTTTTT. Translating gives CASSRQGWDIYTGELFF.

The rearrangement uses TRBV9 and TRBJ2-1; 8 bases map to TRBD2. After removal of 2 bases from V and 7 bases from J, the junction contained 8 bases not matched to a gene. Germline lookup yields CDR1 SGDLS and CDR2 YYNGEE. This CDR3 has 15 amino acids. CDR3: CASSVGGAQGNEQFF. In nucleotides, the CDR3 is TGTGCCAGCAGCGTCGGGGGGGCCCAGGGTAATGAGCAGTTCTTC.

The CDR3 protein is CASSLGTGSDTQYF. Here the CDR3 DNA reads TGTGCCAGCAGCTTAGGGACAGGGTCTGATACGCAGTATTTT. The chain joins TRBV5-6 to TRBJ2-3, with 9 bases that match TRBD1. The CDR3 runs 14 residues. Per the germline V gene, CDR1 is SGHDT and CDR2 is YYEEEE. The trim removed 2 bases at V and 6 bases at J, leaving 4 bases unmatched.